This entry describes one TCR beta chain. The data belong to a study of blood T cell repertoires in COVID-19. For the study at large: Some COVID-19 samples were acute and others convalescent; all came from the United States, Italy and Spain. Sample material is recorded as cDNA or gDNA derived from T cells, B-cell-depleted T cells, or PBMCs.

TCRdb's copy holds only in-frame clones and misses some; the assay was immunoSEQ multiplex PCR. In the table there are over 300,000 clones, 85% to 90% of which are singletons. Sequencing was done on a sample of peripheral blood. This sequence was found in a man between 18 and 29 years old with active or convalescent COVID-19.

The CDR3 is CASSLVVGSTEAFF. DNA for the CDR3: TGTGCCAGCAGCTTGGTTGTCGGGAGCACTGAAGCTTTCTTT. This chain connects TRBV5-6 to TRBJ1-1; D is undetermined. Trimming left V 0 bases short and J 4 bases short, with 10 bases between. CDR3 length: 14 amino acids. From germline, CDR1 is SGHDT and CDR2 YYEEEE.